Below are 17 T cell receptor beta chains sequenced from a single sample in a study of control samples from healthy donors and cancer patients. Profiled with immunoSEQ multiplex PCR; TCRdb holds only in-frame clones, not every one. This sample has tens of thousands of clones, with over 65% found just once. The source material was PBMCs. The receptors originated from a woman aged 45-65 years with lung cancer.

This rearrangement joins TRBV18 to TRBJ1-1; 10 nucleotides line up with TRBD1. Germline V gene sequence: CDR1 KGHSH, CDR2 LQKENI. This CDR3 is 16 amino acids long. With V trimmed by 6 bases and J by 3 bases, 10 bases remained unmatched. This chain's CDR3 is CASSTGTGVGHTEAFF. The CDR3 DNA follows: TGTGCCAGCTCTACCGGGACAGGGGTGGGGCACACTGAAGCTTTCTTT.

The chain joins TRBV5-4 to TRBJ1-2; D call uncertain. The V end lost 0 bases, the J end lost 4 bases, and 7 bases lay between the germline ends. This CDR3 is 13 amino acids long. Germline V gene lookup returns CDR1 SGHNT and CDR2 YYREEE (reference sequence). CDR3 sequence: CASSLGEIYGYTF. In DNA, the CDR3 is TGTGCCAGCAGCTTGGGAGAAATCTATGGCTACACCTTC.

This clone has more than one count but fewer than ten. The chain links TRBV29-1 to TRBJ1-1, with 9 bases that match TRBD1. V lost 6 bases and J lost 6; bases outside the gene matches: 5. The CDR3 loop spans 12 amino acids. Germline lookup yields CDR1 SQVTM and CDR2 ANQGSEA. The CDR3 is CSVTRTGAEAFF. DNA for the CDR3: TGCAGCGTGACGAGGACAGGGGCTGAAGCTTTCTTT.

This clone was observed a single time. This sequence joins TRBV5-1 and TRBJ1-3, with D tentatively TRBD1 (5 bases). V lost 2 bases, J lost 2 bases, and 11 bases lay in between. CDR1 and CDR2 from the germline V gene are SGHRS and YFSETQ. The CDR3 runs to 15 residues. The CDR3 sequence: CASSFELGAGNTIYF. The CDR3 DNA is TGCGCCAGCAGCTTCGAATTAGGGGCTGGAAACACCATATATTTT.

The gene calls are TRBV19 and TRBJ1-5; D is ambiguous. Germline assignment: CDR1 LNHDA and CDR2 SQIVND (reference sequence). V lost 1 base and J lost 3, with 10 bases in between. The CDR3 spans 15 residues. The CDR3, as DNA: TGTGCCAGTAGTATAGGCCCGGCTTTCAATCAGCCCCAGCATTTT. This codes for CASSIGPAFNQPQHF.

The J gene is TRBJ1-3, the V gene TRBV30, with D maybe TRBD1 (6 bases). In germline, CDR1 is GTSNPN, CDR2 SVGIG (reference sequence). V was pared by 3 bases and J by 3 bases, with 12 bases between. This CDR3 contains 14 residues. Here the CDR3 reads CAWRPGVSGNTIYF. The CDR3 DNA reads TGTGCCTGGAGACCAGGGGTTAGTGGAAACACCATATATTTT.

The chain employs TRBV6-5 and TRBJ1-2; D is possibly TRBD1 (6 bases). CDR1 is MNHEY and CDR2 is SVGAGI in the germline V gene. V lost 0 bases and J lost 4, with 9 bases in between. This CDR3 has 14 amino acids. CDR3 DNA sequence: TGTGCCAGCAGTTACTCGACAGGAACCTATGGCTACACCTTC. Encoded protein: CASSYSTGTYGYTF.

The chain joins TRBV2 to TRBJ2-6; D may be TRBD1 (6 bases). This CDR3 comprises 17 residues. The V end was cut by 5 bases, the J end by 0 bases, with 14 bases between. Germline-derived CDR1 and CDR2 are SNHLY and FYNNEI. The CDR3 loop reads CASSRTAPYSGANVLTF. DNA for the CDR3: TGTGCCAGCAGTCGGACAGCTCCTTACTCTGGGGCCAACGTCCTGACTTTC.

The chain is built from TRBV27 and TRBJ2-7, with 8 bases aligning to TRBD2. The V segment lost 2 bases and the J segment 0 bases; nucleotides outside the gene matches: 9. CDR3 length equals 17 residues. CDR1 and CDR2 (germline): MNHEY, SMNVEV (reference sequence). The CDR3 nucleotides read TGTGCCAGCAGTTTAAGCGGGGGCAGGCTAGGCTCCTACGAGCAGTACTTC. Encoded protein: CASSLSGGRLGSYEQYF.

The CDR3 DNA follows: TGTGCCAGCTCGATATTCGGCACCGGGGAGCTGTTTTTT. Its translation is CASSIFGTGELFF. The chain recombines TRBV3-1 (or the pseudogene TRBV3-2) with TRBJ2-2; D gene unclear. Trimming cost V 8 bases and J 4 bases, with 11 bases left between them. This CDR3 comprises 13 residues. Per the germline V gene, CDR1 is LGHDT and CDR2 is YNNKEL (reference sequence).

The chain joins TRBV7-9 to TRBJ2-2; TRBD1 matches 7 bases. CDR3 size: 16 residues. The germline CDR1 and CDR2 sequences are SEHNR and FQNEAQ (reference sequence). Germline trimming cut 1 base from V and 2 bases from J; bases unmatched to any gene: 4. CDR3 sequence reads: CASSLGGGRNTGELFF. CDR3 in DNA: TGTGCCAGCAGCTTAGGAGGGGGCCGCAACACCGGGGAGCTGTTTTTT.

This clone was observed a handful of times. The chain joins TRBV10-1 to TRBJ1-3, with D unclear. The CDR3 length is 15 residues. Germline V gives CDR1 WNHNN, CDR2 SYGVQD (reference sequence). The V and J ends lost 4 bases and 0 bases respectively, with 10 bases between them. The DNA for the CDR3 is TGCGCCAGCAGTGCGAGGTCCTACTCTGGAAACACCATATATTTT. It encodes CASSARSYSGNTIYF.

This clone was recorded only once. The DNA for the CDR3 is TGTGCCAGCTCGCCAGTCAACTTAGGGGGGAAACTGTTTTTT. Translated, it gives CASSPVNLGGKLFF. The genes are TRBV2 and TRBJ1-4, with D perhaps matching TRBD1 (6 bases). The CDR3 has 14 residues. With 8 bases removed from V and 11 bases from J, the gap between germline ends came to 21 bases. Germline loops: CDR1 SNHLY, CDR2 FYNNEI. Variable domain in full (rest from reference TRBV2 and TRBJ1-4): EPEVTQTPSHQVTQMGQEVILRCVPISNHLYFYWYRQILGQKVEFLVSFYNNEISEKSEIFDDQFSVERPDGSNFTLKIRSTKLEDSAMYFCASSPVNLGGKLFFGSGTQLSVL.

The rearrangement uses TRBV14 and TRBJ1-1; tentative D call: TRBD1 (6 bases). Germline-derived CDR1 and CDR2 are SGHDN and FVKESK. Trimming left V 0 bases short and J 4 bases short, with 12 bases between. The CDR3 extends over 15 amino acids. Here the CDR3 reads CASSQEGARGTEAFF. DNA for the CDR3: TGTGCCAGCAGCCAAGAGGGGGCTCGGGGCACTGAAGCTTTCTTT.

The CDR3 loop is CASSQQLTETQYF. The CDR3, as DNA: TGCGCCAGCAGCCAACAGTTAACAGAGACCCAGTACTTC. The genes are TRBV4-3 and TRBJ2-5, with no clear D. Trimming took off 2 bases at V and 4 bases at J, with 8 bases between the two ends. Germline CDR1 and CDR2: LGHNA and YSLEER. There are 13 residues in the CDR3.

V is TRBV14 and J is TRBJ1-2, with a weak D call TRBD1 (5 bases). The CDR3 runs 12 residues. Germline V gene data show CDR1 as SGHDN and CDR2 as FVKESK. Trimming removed 4 bases from V and 8 bases from J, with 11 bases in between. CDR3 sequence (DNA): TGTGCCAGCAGCCTGGGGGGATCCGGCTACACCTTC. Translation: CASSLGGSGYTF.

This chain connects TRBV14 to TRBJ1-1; D remains unclear. CDR1 and CDR2 (germline): SGHDN, FVKESK. The CDR3 consists of 13 residues. Trimming removed 5 bases from V and 1 base from J, with 8 bases in between. CDR3 region: CASSAKWNTEAFF. The CDR3 nucleotides read TGTGCCAGCAGCGCTAAATGGAACACTGAAGCTTTCTTT.